The source of this T cell receptor beta chain is a study of lymphopenia after photon versus proton radiotherapy. Study-level results: Only patients who died were analyzed for survival; proton advantage is unproven. Proton therapy kept repertoires fairly stable, unlike photons, which gained effector/memory cells. After lymphocyte nadir, photon-treated repertoires showed oligoclonal expansion, especially CD8+ Temra.

The CDR3 consists of 13 residues. V gave up 2 bases and J gave up 0 bases, with 5 bases separating them. Germline V gives CDR1 SGHTA, CDR2 FQGNSA. Concerning this clone itself: Its matching antigen is unknown.

The method was immunoSEQ multiplex PCR; TCRdb's version includes in-frame clones alone and lacks a portion of them. This table has around 150,000 clones, around nine tenths appearing once. The TCR sequence derives from a man between 45 and 60 years old with gastric cancer. Sequenced material: peripheral blood, taken from a patient treated with photon-based radiotherapy. The V gene is TRBV7-2, the J gene TRBJ2-7; D unclear. The CDR3, as DNA: TGTGCCAGCAGCTTAATACGCTCCTACGAGCAGTACTTC. This gives the protein CASSLIRSYEQYF.